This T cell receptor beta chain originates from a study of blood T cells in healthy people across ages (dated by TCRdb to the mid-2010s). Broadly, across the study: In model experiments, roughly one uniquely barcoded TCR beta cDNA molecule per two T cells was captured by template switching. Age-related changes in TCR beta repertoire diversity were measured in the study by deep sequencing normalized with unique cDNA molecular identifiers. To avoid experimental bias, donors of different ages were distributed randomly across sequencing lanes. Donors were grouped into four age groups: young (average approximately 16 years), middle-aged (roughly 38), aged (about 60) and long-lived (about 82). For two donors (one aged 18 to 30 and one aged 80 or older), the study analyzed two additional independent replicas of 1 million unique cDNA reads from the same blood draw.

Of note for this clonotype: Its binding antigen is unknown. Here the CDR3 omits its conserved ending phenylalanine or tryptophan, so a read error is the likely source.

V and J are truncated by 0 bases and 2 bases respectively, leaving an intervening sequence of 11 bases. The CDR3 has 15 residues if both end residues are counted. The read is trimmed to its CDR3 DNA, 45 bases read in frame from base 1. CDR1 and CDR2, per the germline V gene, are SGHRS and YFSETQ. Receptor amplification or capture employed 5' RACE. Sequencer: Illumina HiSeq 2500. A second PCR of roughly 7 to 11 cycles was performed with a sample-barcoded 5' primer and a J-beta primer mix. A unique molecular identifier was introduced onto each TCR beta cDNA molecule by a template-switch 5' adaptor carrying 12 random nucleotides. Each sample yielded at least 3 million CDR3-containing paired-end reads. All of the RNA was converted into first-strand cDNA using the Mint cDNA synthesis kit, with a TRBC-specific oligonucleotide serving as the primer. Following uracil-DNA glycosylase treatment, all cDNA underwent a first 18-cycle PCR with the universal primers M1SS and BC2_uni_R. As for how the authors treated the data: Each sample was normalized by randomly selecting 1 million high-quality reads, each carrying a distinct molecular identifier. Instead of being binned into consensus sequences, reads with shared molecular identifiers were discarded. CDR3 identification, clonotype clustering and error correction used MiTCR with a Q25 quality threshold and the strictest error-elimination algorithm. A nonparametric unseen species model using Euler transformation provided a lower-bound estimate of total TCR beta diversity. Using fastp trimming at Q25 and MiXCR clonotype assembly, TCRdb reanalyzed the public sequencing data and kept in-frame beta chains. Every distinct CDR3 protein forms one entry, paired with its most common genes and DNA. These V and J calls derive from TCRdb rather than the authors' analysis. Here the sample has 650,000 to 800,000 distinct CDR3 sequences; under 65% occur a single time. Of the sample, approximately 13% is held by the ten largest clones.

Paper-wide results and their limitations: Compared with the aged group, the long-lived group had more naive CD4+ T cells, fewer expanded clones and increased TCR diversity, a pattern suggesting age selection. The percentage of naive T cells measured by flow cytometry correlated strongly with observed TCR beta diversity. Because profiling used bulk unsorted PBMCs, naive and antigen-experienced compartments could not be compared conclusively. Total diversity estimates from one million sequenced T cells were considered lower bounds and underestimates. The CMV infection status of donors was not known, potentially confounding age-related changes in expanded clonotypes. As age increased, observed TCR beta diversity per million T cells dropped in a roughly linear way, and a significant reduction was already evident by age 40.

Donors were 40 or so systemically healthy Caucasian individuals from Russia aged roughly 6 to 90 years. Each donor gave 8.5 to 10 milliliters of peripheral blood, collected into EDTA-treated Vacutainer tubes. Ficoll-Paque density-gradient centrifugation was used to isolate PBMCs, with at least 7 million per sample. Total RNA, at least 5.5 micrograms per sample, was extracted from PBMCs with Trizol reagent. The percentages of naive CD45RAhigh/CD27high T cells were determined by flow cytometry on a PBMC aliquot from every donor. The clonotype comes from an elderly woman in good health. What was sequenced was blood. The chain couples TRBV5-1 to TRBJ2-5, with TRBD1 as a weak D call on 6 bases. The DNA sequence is TGCGCCAGCAGCTTGGCTTGGGACAAACAAGAGACCCAGTACTTG. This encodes CASSLAWDKQETQYL.